This T cell receptor beta chain was documented in a study of T-cell reconstitution after alpha-beta-depleted transplantation in children (dated by TCRdb to about 2016). A note on the overall study: Using TCR repertoire profiling, the study followed T-cell immune reconstitution in a quantitative way in children after TCRalphabeta/CD19-depleted allogeneic hematopoietic cell transplantation.

The study at large found these results: In some patients, high TCRbeta diversity at day 60 was attributed to recipient T cells and intrathymic progenitors that had survived conditioning. Over subsequent months, a decline in hyperexpanded clone frequencies was noted, and after one year, T-cell counts and TCRbeta diversity were mostly ascribed to newly produced T cells. The apparently early recovery of alphabetaT-cell counts about two months after transplant reportedly depended on only several hundred rapidly expanded clones that came from non-depleted graft cells.

The treatment or condition label here, explained by the study, means: allogeneic hematopoietic cell transplantation with graft depleted of TCRalphabeta T cells and CD19 B cells. The transplant recipients were children given TCRalphabeta/CD19-depleted allogeneic hematopoietic cell grafts. This clonotype was picked up many times. The antigen it recognizes is unknown. Base qualities are not at hand, and no much larger clone is one base apart. Via the germline V gene, CDR1 is SGHAT and CDR2 FQNNGV. The germline ends are 9 bases apart after V is trimmed by 3 bases and J by 0 bases. The CDR3 starts with the cysteine, ends with the phenylalanine, and has 15 residues. Left in the record is the CDR3 DNA by itself, 45 bases read in frame from the first base. Library preparation employed PCR. The reads were generated on an Illumina HiSeq 2500. TCR library preparation used molecular barcoding, with unique molecular identifiers applied to normalize quantification of the TCRbeta repertoire. Using fastp trimming at Q25 and MiXCR clonotype assembly, TCRdb reanalyzed the public sequencing data and kept in-frame beta chains. Under each unique CDR3 protein, matching rows form one entry showing the most common genes and DNA. This sample is represented by about 510,000 distinct CDR3 sequences; approximately 10% of them were singletons. The biggest ten clones account for 14% of the sample.

Source: PBMCs, mostly from graft donor cells, taken 180 days after TCRalphabeta/CD19-depleted stem cell transplant. Here the chain combines TRBV11-2 and TRBJ2-1; no D gene can be assigned with confidence. The receptor was derived from a female patient younger than 10 who had a stem cell transplant for aplastic anemia, so the T cells may come from the graft donor. The DNA reads TGTGCCAGCAGCTTCACTGACCGCTCCTACAATGAGCAGTTCTTC. Translated, it gives CASSFTDRSYNEQFF.